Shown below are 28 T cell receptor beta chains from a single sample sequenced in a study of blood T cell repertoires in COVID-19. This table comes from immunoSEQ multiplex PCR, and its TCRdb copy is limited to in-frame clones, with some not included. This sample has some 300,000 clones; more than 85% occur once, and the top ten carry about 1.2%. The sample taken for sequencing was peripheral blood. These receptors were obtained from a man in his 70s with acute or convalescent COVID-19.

The DNA for the CDR3 is TGCAGCGTGAGACCCGGGACTGGGGTCCAAGAGACCCAGTACTTC. Its protein product is CSVRPGTGVQETQYF. The chain carries TRBV29-1 and TRBJ2-5; D is perhaps TRBD2 (6 bases). V was pared by 6 bases and J by 1 base, with 18 bases between. The germline V gene has CDR1 SQVTM and CDR2 ANQGSEA. CDR3 length: 15 residues.

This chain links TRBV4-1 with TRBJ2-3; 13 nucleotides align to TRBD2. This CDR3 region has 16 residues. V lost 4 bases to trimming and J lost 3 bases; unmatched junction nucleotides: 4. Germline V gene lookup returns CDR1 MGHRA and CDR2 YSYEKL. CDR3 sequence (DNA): TGCGCCAGCAGCCTGTCGGGACTAGCGGGGACAGATACGCAGTATTTT. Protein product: CASSLSGLAGTDTQYF.

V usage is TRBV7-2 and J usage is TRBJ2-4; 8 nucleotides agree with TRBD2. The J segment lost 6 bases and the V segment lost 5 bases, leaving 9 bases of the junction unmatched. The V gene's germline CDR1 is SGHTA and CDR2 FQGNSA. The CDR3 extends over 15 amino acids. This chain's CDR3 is CASSPSGGARNIQYF. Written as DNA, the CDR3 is TGTGCCAGCAGCCCCTCCGGGGGGGCACGAAACATTCAGTACTTC.

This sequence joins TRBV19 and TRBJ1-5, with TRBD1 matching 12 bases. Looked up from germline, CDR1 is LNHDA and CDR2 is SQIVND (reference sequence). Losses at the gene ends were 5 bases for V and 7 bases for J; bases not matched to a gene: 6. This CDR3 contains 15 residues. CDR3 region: CASSQGQGAWQPQHF. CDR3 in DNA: TGTGCCAGTAGTCAGGGACAGGGGGCCTGGCAGCCCCAGCATTTT.

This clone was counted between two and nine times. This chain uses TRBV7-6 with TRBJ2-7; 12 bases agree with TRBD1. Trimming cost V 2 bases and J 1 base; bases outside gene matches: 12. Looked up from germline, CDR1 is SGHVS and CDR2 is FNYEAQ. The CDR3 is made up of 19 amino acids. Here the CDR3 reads CASSLPPGQGARLSYEQYF. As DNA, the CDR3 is TGTGCCAGCAGCTTACCCCCGGGACAGGGGGCCCGTCTGTCCTACGAGCAGTACTTC.

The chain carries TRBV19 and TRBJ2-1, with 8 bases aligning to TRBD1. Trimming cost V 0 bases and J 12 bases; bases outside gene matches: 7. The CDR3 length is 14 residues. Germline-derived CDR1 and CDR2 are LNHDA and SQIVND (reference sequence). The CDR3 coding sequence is TGTGCCAGTAGTATAGATGGCCGACAGGGGTTGCAGTTCTTC. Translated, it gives CASSIDGRQGLQFF.

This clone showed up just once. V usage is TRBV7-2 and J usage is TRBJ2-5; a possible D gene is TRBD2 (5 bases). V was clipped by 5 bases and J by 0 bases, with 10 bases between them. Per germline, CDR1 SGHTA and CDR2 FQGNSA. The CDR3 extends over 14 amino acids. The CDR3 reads CASSELGYQETQYF. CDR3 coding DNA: TGTGCCAGCAGCGAACTAGGGTACCAAGAGACCCAGTACTTC.

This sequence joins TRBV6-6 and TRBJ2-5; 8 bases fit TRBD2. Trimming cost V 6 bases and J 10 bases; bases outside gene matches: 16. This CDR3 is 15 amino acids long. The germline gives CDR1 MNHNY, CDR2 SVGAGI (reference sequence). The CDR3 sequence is CASSPPWALGGGQYF. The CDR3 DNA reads TGTGCCAGCAGCCCTCCCTGGGCCCTCGGGGGGGGCCAGTACTTC.

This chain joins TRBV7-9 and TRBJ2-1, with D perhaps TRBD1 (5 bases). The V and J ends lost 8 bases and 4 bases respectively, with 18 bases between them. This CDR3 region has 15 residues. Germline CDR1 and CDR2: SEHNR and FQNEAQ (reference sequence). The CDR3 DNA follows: TGTGCCAGCGGTCGATTAGGGGCACAGTACAATGAGCAGTTCTTC. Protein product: CASGRLGAQYNEQFF. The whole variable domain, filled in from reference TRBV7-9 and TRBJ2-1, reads DTGVSQNPRHKITKRGQNVTFRCDPISEHNRLYWYRQTLGQGPEFLTYFQNEAQLEKSRLLSDRFSAERPKGSFSTLEIQRTEQGDSAMYLCASGRLGAQYNEQFFGPGTRLTVL.

The CDR3 DNA follows: TGTGCCAGCAGCAGGGGACTCCACGAGCAGTACTTC. This translates into CASSRGLHEQYF. The rearrangement links TRBV11-2 to TRBJ2-7; a possible D gene is TRBD2 (6 bases). Between the trimmed V and J ends, which lost 5 bases and 5 bases, there was a span of 10 bases. Germline V gene data show CDR1 as SGHAT and CDR2 as FQNNGV. This CDR3 spans 12 amino acids.

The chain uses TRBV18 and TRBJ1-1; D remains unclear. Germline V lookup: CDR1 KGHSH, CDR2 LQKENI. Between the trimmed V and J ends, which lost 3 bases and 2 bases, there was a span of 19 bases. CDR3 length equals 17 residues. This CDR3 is CASSPFSNSGGNTEAFF. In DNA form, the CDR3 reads TGTGCCAGCTCACCCTTTTCTAACTCGGGTGGTAACACTGAAGCTTTCTTT.

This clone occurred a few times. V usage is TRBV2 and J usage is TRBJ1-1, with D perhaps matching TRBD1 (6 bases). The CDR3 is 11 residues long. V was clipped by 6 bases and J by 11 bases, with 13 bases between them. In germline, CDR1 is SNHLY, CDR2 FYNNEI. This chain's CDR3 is CASRTGRDAFF. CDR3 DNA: TGTGCCAGCAGAACAGGGAGGGACGCTTTCTTT.

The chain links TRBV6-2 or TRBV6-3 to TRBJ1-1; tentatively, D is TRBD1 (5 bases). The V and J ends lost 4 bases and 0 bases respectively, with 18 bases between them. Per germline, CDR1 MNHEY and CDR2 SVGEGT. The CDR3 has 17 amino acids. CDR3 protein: CASSSTPLGGMNTEAFF. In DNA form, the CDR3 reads TGTGCCAGCAGTTCAACACCCCTCGGGGGAATGAACACTGAAGCTTTCTTT.

CDR3 sequence (DNA): TGTGCCATCAGTGAGTCGATGGTAGCGGACACAGATACGCAGTATTTT. Translated: CAISESMVADTDTQYF. The chain carries TRBV10-3 and TRBJ2-3, with D tentatively TRBD2 (6 bases). The germline V gene encodes CDR1 ENHRY and CDR2 SYGVKD. The germline V and J ends were trimmed by 0 bases and 2 bases, with 12 bases remaining between them. CDR3 size: 16 residues.

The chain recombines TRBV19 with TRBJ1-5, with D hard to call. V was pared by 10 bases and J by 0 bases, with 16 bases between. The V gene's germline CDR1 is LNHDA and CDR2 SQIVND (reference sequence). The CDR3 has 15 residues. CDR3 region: CATCRSEVSNQPQHF. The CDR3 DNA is TGTGCCACGTGTAGGAGCGAGGTTAGCAATCAGCCCCAGCATTTT. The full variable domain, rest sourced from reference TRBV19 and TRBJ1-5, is DGGITQSPKYLFRKEGQNVTLSCEQNLNHDAMYWYRQDPGQGLRLIYYSQIVNDFQKGDIAEGYSVSREKKESFPLTVTSAQKNPTAFYLCATCRSEVSNQPQHFGDGTRLSIL.

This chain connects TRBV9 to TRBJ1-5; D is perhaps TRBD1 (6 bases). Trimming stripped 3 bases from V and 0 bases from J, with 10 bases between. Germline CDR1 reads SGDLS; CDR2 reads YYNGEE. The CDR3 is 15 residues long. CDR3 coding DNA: TGTGCCAGCAGCGCGGGACACAATAGCAATCAGCCCCAGCATTTT. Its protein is CASSAGHNSNQPQHF. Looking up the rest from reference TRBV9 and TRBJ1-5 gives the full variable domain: DSGVTQTPKHLITATGQRVTLRCSPRSGDLSVYWYQQSLDQGLQFLIQYYNGEERAKGNILERFSAQQFPDLHSELNLSSLELGDSALYFCASSAGHNSNQPQHFGDGTRLSIL.

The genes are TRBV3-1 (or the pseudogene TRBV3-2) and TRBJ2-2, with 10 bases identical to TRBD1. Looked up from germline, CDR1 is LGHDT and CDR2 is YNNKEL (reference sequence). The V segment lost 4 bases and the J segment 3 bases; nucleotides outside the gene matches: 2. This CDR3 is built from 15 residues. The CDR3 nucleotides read TGTGCCAGCAGCCTGGGACAGGGGTACACCGGGGAGCTGTTTTTT. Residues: CASSLGQGYTGELFF.

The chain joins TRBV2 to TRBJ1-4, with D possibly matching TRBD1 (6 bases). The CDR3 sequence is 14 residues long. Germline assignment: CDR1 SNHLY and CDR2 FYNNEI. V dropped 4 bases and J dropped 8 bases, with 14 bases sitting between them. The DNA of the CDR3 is TGTGCCAGCAGTGTACAGGGCAGGGGCGAAAAACTGTTTTTT. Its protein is CASSVQGRGEKLFF.

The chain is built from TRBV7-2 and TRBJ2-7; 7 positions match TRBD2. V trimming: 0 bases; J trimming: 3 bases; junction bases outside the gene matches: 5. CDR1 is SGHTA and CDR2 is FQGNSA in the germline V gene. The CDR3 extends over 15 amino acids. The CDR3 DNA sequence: TGTGCCAGCAGCTTAGCTCCTAGCGGATACTACGAGCAGTACTTC. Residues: CASSLAPSGYYEQYF.

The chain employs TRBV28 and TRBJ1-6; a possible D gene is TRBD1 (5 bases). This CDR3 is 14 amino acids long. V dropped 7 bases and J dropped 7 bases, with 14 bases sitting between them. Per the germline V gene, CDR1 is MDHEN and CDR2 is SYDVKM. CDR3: CASIRGRVNSPLHF. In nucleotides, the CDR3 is TGTGCCAGCATAAGGGGTAGAGTCAATTCACCCCTCCACTTT.

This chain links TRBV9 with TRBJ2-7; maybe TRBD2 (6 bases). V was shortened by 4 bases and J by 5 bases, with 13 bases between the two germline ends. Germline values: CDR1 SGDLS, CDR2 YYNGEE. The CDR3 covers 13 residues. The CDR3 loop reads CASSLAGRDEQYF. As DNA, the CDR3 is TGTGCCAGCAGCCTCGCCGGGAGAGACGAGCAGTACTTC.

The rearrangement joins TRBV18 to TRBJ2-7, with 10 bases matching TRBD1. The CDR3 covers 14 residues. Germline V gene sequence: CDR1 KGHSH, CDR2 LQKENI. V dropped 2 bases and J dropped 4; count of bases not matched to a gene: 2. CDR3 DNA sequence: TGTGCCAGCTCACCAAGGGGACAGGGGTACGAGCAGTACTTC. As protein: CASSPRGQGYEQYF. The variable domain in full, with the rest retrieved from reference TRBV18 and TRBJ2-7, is NAGVMQNPRHLVRRRGQEARLRCSPMKGHSHVYWYRQLPEEGLKFMVYLQKENIIDESGMPKERFSAEFPKEGPSILRIQQVVRGDSAAYFCASSPRGQGYEQYFGPGTRLTVT.

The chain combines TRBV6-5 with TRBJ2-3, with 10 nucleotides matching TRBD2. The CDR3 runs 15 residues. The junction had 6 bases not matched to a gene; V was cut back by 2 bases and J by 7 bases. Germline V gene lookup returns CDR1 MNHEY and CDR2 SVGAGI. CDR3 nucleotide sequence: TGTGCCAGCAGTTACCGAGCGGGGGGGCCTAATACGCAGTATTTT. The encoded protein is CASSYRAGGPNTQYF.

Written as DNA, the CDR3 is TGCGCCAGCAGCTTCCGCAGGGGTGAAAACGAGCAGTACTTC. This encodes CASSFRRGENEQYF. This rearrangement joins TRBV5-1 to TRBJ2-7; D might be TRBD1 (6 bases). The CDR3 is made up of 14 amino acids. The germline CDR1 and CDR2 sequences are SGHRS and YFSETQ. The V gene lost 2 bases and the J gene lost 5 bases, with 14 bases spanning the gap.

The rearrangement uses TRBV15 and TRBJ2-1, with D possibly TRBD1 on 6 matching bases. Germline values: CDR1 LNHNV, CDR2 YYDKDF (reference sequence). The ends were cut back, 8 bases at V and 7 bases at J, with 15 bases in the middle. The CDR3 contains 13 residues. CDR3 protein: CATLGHRANEQFF. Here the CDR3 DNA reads TGTGCCACCCTGGGACATCGAGCTAATGAGCAGTTCTTC.

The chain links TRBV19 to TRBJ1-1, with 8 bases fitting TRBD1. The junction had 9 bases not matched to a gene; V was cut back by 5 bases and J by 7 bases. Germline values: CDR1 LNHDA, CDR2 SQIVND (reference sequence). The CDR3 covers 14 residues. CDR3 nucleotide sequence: TGTGCCAGTAGTTCGGCAGGGGGCTACATTGAAGCTTTCTTT. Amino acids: CASSSAGGYIEAFF.

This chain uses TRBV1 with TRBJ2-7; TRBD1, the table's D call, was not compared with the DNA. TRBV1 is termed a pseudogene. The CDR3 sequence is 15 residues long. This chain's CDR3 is CTSSQEDSGVYEQYF. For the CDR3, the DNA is TGCACCAGCAGCCAAGAGGACAGTGGGGTTTACGAGCAGTACTTC.

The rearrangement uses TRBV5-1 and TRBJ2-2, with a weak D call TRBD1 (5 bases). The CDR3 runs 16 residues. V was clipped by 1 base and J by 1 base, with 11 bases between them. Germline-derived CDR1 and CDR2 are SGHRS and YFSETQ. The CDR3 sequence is CASSLWGTGNTGELFF. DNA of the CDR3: TGCGCCAGCAGCTTGTGGGGAACAGGGAACACCGGGGAGCTGTTTTTT. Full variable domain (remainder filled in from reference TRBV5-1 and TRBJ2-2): KAGVTQTPRYLIKTRGQQVTLSCSPISGHRSVSWYQQTPGQGLQFLFEYFSETQRNKGNFPGRFSGRQFSNSRSEMNVSTLELGDSALYLCASSLWGTGNTGELFFGEGSRLTVL.